One and the same sample provided the 2 T cell receptor beta chains below, sequenced in a study of T cell repertoires in ileal Crohn's disease. Only in-frame clones appear in the TCRdb table, and some are missing; sequencing was by immunoSEQ multiplex PCR. The sample carries fewer than 13,000 clones, approximately 81% recorded once. Time point: neoterminal ileum biopsy at postoperative endoscopy, about 6 months after surgery. The sequencing input was ileal tissue. The receptors come from an adult with Crohn's disease.

This sequence joins TRBV12-1 and TRBJ2-6; TRBD1 is the table's D call and was not checked against the DNA. TRBV12-1 is a pseudogene locus. The CDR3 contains 18 residues. CDR3 DNA sequence: TGTGCCAGCAGCCTGAAGCGGACAGGGTTTGCTGGGGCCAACGTCCTGACTTTC. Amino acids: CASSLKRTGFAGANVLTF.

V is TRBV6-5 and J is TRBJ1-1; D gene uncertain. Deletions cut 7 bases from V and 2 bases from J, with 11 bases between. The CDR3 contains 13 residues. Germline values: CDR1 MNHEY, CDR2 SVGAGI. For the CDR3, the DNA is TGTGCCAGCAAAAATACGAGAAACACTGAAGCTTTCTTT. Protein product: CASKNTRNTEAFF.